Below, 22 T cell receptor beta chains from the same sample are listed, as sequenced in a study of cytomegalovirus exposure and HLA in healthy donors. 60 Vbeta and 13 Jbeta primers were used in PCR. Using immunoSEQ multiplex PCR, the repertoire was profiled, and TCRdb retains in-frame clones only, with some absent. This table holds about 130,000 clones, 81% found once. Sequenced: PBMCs. Receptor source: a young man in good health and CMV-seronegative.

The rearrangement uses TRBV18 and TRBJ1-2, with D possibly being TRBD1 (6 bases). V dropped 3 bases and J dropped 2 bases, with 19 bases sitting between them. Germline values: CDR1 KGHSH, CDR2 LQKENI. CDR3 size: 17 residues. CDR3 sequence reads: CASSPEGGRPSNYGYTF. DNA for the CDR3: TGTGCCAGCTCACCGGAGGGGGGGCGCCCTTCGAACTATGGCTACACCTTC.

The chain uses TRBV13 and TRBJ2-1, with 10 bases that match TRBD2. CDR1 and CDR2 (germline): PRHDT, FYEKMQ (reference sequence). V was clipped by 10 bases and J by 10 bases; unmatched bases: 16. This CDR3 is 15 amino acids long. CDR3 in amino acids: CAITKRLAGVEEQFF. The CDR3 nucleotides are TGTGCCATCACGAAACGGCTAGCGGGGGTAGAAGAGCAGTTCTTC.

The V gene is TRBV4-1, the J gene TRBJ1-1, with no clear D. V was shortened by 3 bases and J by 6 bases, with 14 bases between the two germline ends. Germline CDR1 MGHRA, CDR2 YSYEKL. The CDR3 consists of 14 residues. The CDR3: CASSHQNLLPEAFF. The CDR3 nucleotides are TGCGCCAGCAGCCACCAGAACCTCCTCCCTGAAGCTTTCTTT.

The chain has TRBV4-3 and TRBJ1-2, with 7 bases matching TRBD1. V lost 0 bases, J lost 8 bases, and 12 bases stayed unmatched. The length of the CDR3 is 16 residues. Germline V gene data show CDR1 as LGHNA and CDR2 as YSLEER. The CDR3 here is CASSQESRGGALGYTF. The CDR3 nucleotides read TGCGCCAGCAGCCAAGAGAGTCGAGGGGGCGCGCTCGGCTACACCTTC.

This clone was seen only a few times. The genes are TRBV5-4 and TRBJ1-6; D is ambiguous. The V gene's germline CDR1 is SGHNT and CDR2 YYREEE (reference sequence). The CDR3 is 13 amino acids. The ends were cut back, 6 bases at V and 7 bases at J, with 11 bases in the middle. DNA for the CDR3: TGTGCCAGCAAGGGCGGAGGCAATTCACCCCTCCACTTT. This translates into CASKGGGNSPLHF.

The chain combines TRBV5-1 with TRBJ2-7, with D possibly matching TRBD1 (5 bases). CDR1 and CDR2 from the germline V gene are SGHRS and YFSETQ. The V end lost 3 bases, the J end lost 0 bases, and 16 bases lay between the germline ends. The CDR3 runs to 16 residues. The CDR3 loop reads CASSWDARTTSYEQYF. The CDR3 nucleotides read TGCGCCAGCAGCTGGGATGCGAGGACAACCTCCTACGAGCAGTACTTC.

This rearrangement joins TRBV2 to TRBJ1-3; D unresolved. Germline loops: CDR1 SNHLY, CDR2 FYNNEI. The CDR3 is made up of 13 amino acids. V was pared by 10 bases and J by 1 base, with 11 bases between. CDR3 coding DNA: TGTGCCAAGCAGGTGGTGTCTGGAAACACCATATATTTT. As protein: CAKQVVSGNTIYF.

V usage is TRBV9 and J usage is TRBJ2-2; the D is unclear. The CDR3 runs to 15 residues. CDR1 SGDLS and CDR2 YYNGEE come from the germline V gene. With 5 bases removed from V and 4 bases from J, the gap between germline ends came to 15 bases. The CDR3 nucleotides are TGTGCCAGCAGTCCCGCTGTTTGGGCCACCGGGGAGCTGTTTTTT. Amino acids: CASSPAVWATGELFF.

The V call is TRBV6-4, the J call TRBJ2-1; TRBD2 matches 9 bases. Trimming removed 3 bases from V and 10 bases from J; junction bases left unmatched: 13. Germline loops: CDR1 MRHNA, CDR2 SNTAGT. The CDR3 is 16 amino acids. The CDR3 DNA sequence: TGTGCCAGCAGTGAATCTAGCGGGGCCCCAACCAGGGAGCAGTTCTTC. Protein product: CASSESSGAPTREQFF.

The chain carries TRBV30 and TRBJ2-7; 8 bases map to TRBD1. V lost 5 bases to trimming and J lost 5 bases; unmatched junction nucleotides: 8. Germline-derived CDR1 and CDR2 are GTSNPN and SVGIG (reference sequence). The CDR3 covers 13 residues. The chain's CDR3 is CAWGQGFMDEQYF. CDR3 sequence (DNA): TGTGCCTGGGGACAGGGATTTATGGACGAGCAGTACTTC.

This clone was observed once. This chain connects TRBV4-2 to TRBJ2-5; TRBD2 matches 8 bases. The CDR3 runs 15 residues. The V gene's germline CDR1 is LGHNA and CDR2 YNFKEQ. The V and J ends lost 0 bases and 5 bases, in that order; junction bases with no gene match: 5. DNA of the CDR3: TGTGCCAGCAGCCAAGAAGCGGGGGTGGGGGAGACCCAGTACTTC. It encodes CASSQEAGVGETQYF.

The V call is TRBV28, the J call TRBJ2-7, with 9 bases identical to TRBD1. CDR3 length: 15 residues. CDR1 is MDHEN, CDR2 SYDVKM, per germline. Unmatched junction bases numbered 7, after V lost 6 bases and J lost 1 base. The CDR3 here is CASRVGQGLSYEQYF. CDR3 coding DNA: TGTGCCAGCAGGGTTGGACAGGGGCTATCCTACGAGCAGTACTTC. Drawing the rest from reference TRBV28 and TRBJ2-7, the complete variable domain is DVKVTQSSRYLVKRTGEKVFLECVQDMDHENMFWYRQDPGLGLRLIYFSYDVKMKEKGDIPEGYSVSREKKERFSLILESASTNQTSMYLCASRVGQGLSYEQYFGPGTRLTVT.

The gene calls are TRBV7-9 and TRBJ2-2, with TRBD1 matching over 9 bases. Germline V CDR1 and CDR2: SEHNR, FQNEAQ (reference sequence). J was trimmed by 4 bases and V by 2 bases; bases with no gene match: 8. This CDR3 has 17 amino acids. In DNA, the CDR3 is TGTGCCAGCAGCTTACCTACAGGGGGCGTCGTCACCGGGGAGCTGTTTTTT. Its protein is CASSLPTGGVVTGELFF.

The chain recombines TRBV10-2 with TRBJ2-1; 8 positions agree with TRBD2. The trim removed 1 base at V and 7 bases at J, leaving 6 bases unmatched. The CDR3 length is 15 residues. CDR1 and CDR2 (germline): WSHSY, SAAADI. The CDR3 loop reads CASSEWAGGGNEQFF. Here the CDR3 DNA reads TGCGCCAGCAGTGAGTGGGCGGGGGGAGGGAATGAGCAGTTCTTC.

The rearrangement links TRBV15 to TRBJ2-1, with 7 positions matching TRBD2. The trim removed 5 bases at V and 0 bases at J, leaving 10 bases unmatched. The length of the CDR3 is 17 residues. Germline V lookup: CDR1 LNHNV, CDR2 YYDKDF (reference sequence). CDR3 residues: CATSGGSGALSYNEQFF. DNA for the CDR3: TGTGCCACCAGCGGGGGGAGCGGGGCCCTCTCCTACAATGAGCAGTTCTTC.

CDR3 sequence: CASSLVLPPYYEQYF. The CDR3 DNA is TGTGCCAGCAGCTTAGTCCTTCCCCCCTACTACGAGCAGTACTTC. The chain recombines TRBV5-8 with TRBJ2-7; no clear D. Trimming removed 2 bases at V and 3 bases at J, with 15 bases between. Looked up from germline, CDR1 is SGHTS and CDR2 is YDEGEE. This CDR3 spans 15 amino acids.

The rearrangement joins TRBV30 to TRBJ1-1; D is unresolved. Deletions cut 5 bases from V and 1 base from J, with 5 bases between. Germline CDR1 GTSNPN, CDR2 SVGIG (reference sequence). This CDR3 has 11 residues. The CDR3 loop is CAWRQNTEAFF. In nucleotides, the CDR3 is TGTGCCTGGCGACAGAACACTGAAGCTTTCTTT.

The table lists this clone with a few counts. The chain joins TRBV9 to TRBJ1-1; 8 nucleotides line up with TRBD1. Losses at the gene ends were 3 bases for V and 0 bases for J; bases not matched to a gene: 7. Germline CDR1 and CDR2: SGDLS and YYNGEE. The CDR3 totals 16 residues. The CDR3 nucleotides read TGTGCCAGCAGCGCAACAGGGGGAAGAATGAACACTGAAGCTTTCTTT. This sequence encodes CASSATGGRMNTEAFF.

This clone has a handful of counts. The J gene is TRBJ1-5, the V gene TRBV5-6; tentative D call: TRBD1 (5 bases). This CDR3 spans 12 amino acids. Per germline, CDR1 SGHDT and CDR2 YYEEEE. V was shortened by 4 bases and J by 7 bases, with 9 bases between the two germline ends. CDR3 DNA sequence: TGTGCCAGCAGCAGGGGTGTCCAGCCCCAGCATTTT. It translates to CASSRGVQPQHF. Full variable domain (remainder filled in from reference TRBV5-6 and TRBJ1-5): DAGVTQSPTHLIKTRGQQVTLRCSPKSGHDTVSWYQQALGQGPQFIFQYYEEEERQRGNFPDRFSGHQFPNYSSELNVNALLLGDSALYLCASSRGVQPQHFGDGTRLSIL.

The chain employs TRBV7-3 and TRBJ2-2; 9 bases map to TRBD2. The CDR3 loop spans 14 amino acids. Germline CDR1 SGHTA, CDR2 FQGTGA. With V trimmed by 8 bases and J by 1 base, 2 bases remained unmatched. The CDR3 loop reads CASGSGGNTGELFF. Here the CDR3 DNA reads TGTGCCAGCGGTAGCGGGGGGAACACCGGGGAGCTGTTTTTT. Variable domain in full (rest from reference TRBV7-3 and TRBJ2-2): GAGVSQTPSNKVTEKGKYVELRCDPISGHTALYWYRQSLGQGPEFLIYFQGTGAADDSGLPNDRFFAVRPEGSVSTLKIQRTERGDSAVYLCASGSGGNTGELFFGEGSRLTVL.

In its sample, this clone was seen a few times. The V gene is TRBV5-1, the J gene TRBJ1-4; D is possibly TRBD1 (5 bases). Germline values: CDR1 SGHRS, CDR2 YFSETQ. V lost 6 bases, J lost 11 bases, and 17 bases lay in between. The CDR3 is 13 amino acids. The CDR3 DNA reads as TGCGCCAGCAACCCCCGGGGGGTTGGGAAACTGTTTTTT. It is translated as CASNPRGVGKLFF.

The chain employs TRBV6-1 and TRBJ1-6; no firm D call. The CDR3 contains 15 residues. The V end was cut by 6 bases, the J end by 7 bases, with 16 bases between. From germline, CDR1 is MNHNS and CDR2 SASEGT. CDR3 in amino acids: CASSPIPGVNSPLHF. CDR3 bases: TGTGCCAGCAGCCCCATACCGGGAGTGAATTCACCCCTCCACTTT.